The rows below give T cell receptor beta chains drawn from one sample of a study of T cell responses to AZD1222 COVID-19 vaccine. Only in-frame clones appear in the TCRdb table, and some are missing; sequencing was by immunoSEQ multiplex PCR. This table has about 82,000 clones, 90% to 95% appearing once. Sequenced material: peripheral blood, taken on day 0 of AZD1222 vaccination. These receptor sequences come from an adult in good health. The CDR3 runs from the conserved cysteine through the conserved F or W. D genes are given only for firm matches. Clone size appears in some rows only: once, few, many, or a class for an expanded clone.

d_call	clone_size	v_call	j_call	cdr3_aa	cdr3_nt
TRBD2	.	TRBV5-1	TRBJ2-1	CASSLGTSGGTTWFF	TGCGCCAGCAGCTTGGGGACTAGCGGGGGGACCACCTGGTTCTTC
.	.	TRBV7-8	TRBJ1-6	CASSTTDYNSPLHF	TGTGCCAGCAGCACGACAGACTATAATTCACCCCTCCACTTT
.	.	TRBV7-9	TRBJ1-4	CASRGTGLATNEKLFF	TGTGCCAGCAGGGGAACAGGGCTTGCAACTAATGAAAAACTGTTTTTT
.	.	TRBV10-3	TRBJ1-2	CAISESLGKGWDYGYTF	TGTGCCATCAGTGAGAGTTTGGGTAAGGGTTGGGACTATGGCTACACCTTC
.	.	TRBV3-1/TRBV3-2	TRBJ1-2	CASSQGQGTYGYTF	TGTGCCAGCAGCCAAGGGCAGGGCACCTATGGCTACACCTTC
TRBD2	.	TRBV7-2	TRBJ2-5	CASSLEGSGRVTQYF	TGTGCCAGCAGCTTAGAGGGCTCAGGGAGGGTGACCCAGTACTTC
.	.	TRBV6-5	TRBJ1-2	CASSYSGERYTF	TGTGCCAGCAGTTACTCAGGGGAGCGCTACACCTTC
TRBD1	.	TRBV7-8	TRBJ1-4	CASSLRDRRNEKLFF	TGTGCCAGCAGCCTGAGGGACAGACGGAATGAAAAACTGTTTTTT
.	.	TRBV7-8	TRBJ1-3	CASSPLGSSGNTIYF	TGTGCCAGCAGCCCCTTGGGAAGCTCTGGAAACACCATATATTTT
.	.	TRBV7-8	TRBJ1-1	CASSLLHNQALNTEAFF	TGTGCCAGCAGCTTATTACACAACCAGGCGTTGAACACTGAAGCTTTCTTT
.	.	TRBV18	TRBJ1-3	CASSRSGTSSGNTIYF	TGTGCCAGCTCACGCTCCGGGACATCCTCTGGAAACACCATATATTTT
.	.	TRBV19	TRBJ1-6	CASRTGLSYNSPLHF	TGTGCCAGTAGAACGGGACTCTCCTATAATTCACCCCTCCACTTT
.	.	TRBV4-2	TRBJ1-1	CASSQGEQHTEAFF	TGTGCCAGCAGCCAAGGTGAACAGCACACTGAAGCTTTCTTT
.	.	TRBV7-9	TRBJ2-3	CASSPAPDTQYF	TGTGCCAGCAGCCCCGCTCCAGATACGCAGTATTTT
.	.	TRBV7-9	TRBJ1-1	CASSLGDYTEAFF	TGTGCCAGCAGCCTTGGGGATTACACTGAAGCTTTCTTT
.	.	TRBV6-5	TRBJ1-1	CASSYSGVEAFF	TGTGCCAGCAGTTACTCTGGGGTTGAAGCTTTCTTT
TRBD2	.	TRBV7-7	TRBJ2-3	CASSLGAGGTDTQYF	TGTGCTAGCAGCTTAGGAGCGGGGGGCACAGATACGCAGTATTTT
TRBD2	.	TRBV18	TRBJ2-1	CASSPQLADYNEQFF	TGTGCCAGCTCACCTCAACTAGCGGACTACAATGAGCAGTTCTTC
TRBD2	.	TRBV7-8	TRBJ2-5	CASSPRLAGGEIQETQYF	TGTGCCAGCAGCCCTAGACTAGCGGGGGGGGAAATACAAGAGACCCAGTACTTC
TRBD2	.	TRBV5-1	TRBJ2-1	CASSLSGGTAYEQFF	TGCGCCAGCAGCTTGTCGGGGGGGACCGCCTATGAGCAGTTCTTC
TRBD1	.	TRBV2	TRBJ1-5	CASKGQGGSNQPQHF	TGTGCCAGCAAGGGACAGGGTGGTAGCAATCAGCCCCAGCATTTT
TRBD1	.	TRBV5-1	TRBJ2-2	CASSFIPGQKVTGELFF	TGCGCCAGCAGCTTTATACCGGGACAGAAAGTCACCGGGGAGCTGTTTTTT
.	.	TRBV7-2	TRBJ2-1	CASSLAVGGDRSYNEQFF	TGTGCCAGCAGCTTAGCGGTCGGCGGGGATCGCTCCTACAATGAGCAGTTCTTC
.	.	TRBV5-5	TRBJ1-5	CASSLSWTAQAQHF	TGTGCCAGCAGCTTAAGTTGGACAGCCCAGGCCCAGCATTTT
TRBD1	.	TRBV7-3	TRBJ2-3	CASSFRDRLTDTQYF	TGTGCCAGCAGCTTCCGGGACAGGCTCACAGATACGCAGTATTTT
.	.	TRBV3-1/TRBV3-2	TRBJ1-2	CASSVSGGSGYTF	TGTGCCAGCAGCGTCTCGGGGGGTAGTGGCTACACCTTC
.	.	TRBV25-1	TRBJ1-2	CASSVLGSYGYTF	TGTGCCAGCAGTGTCCTAGGGAGCTATGGCTACACCTTC
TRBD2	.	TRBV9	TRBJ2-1	CASSALLAGANEQFF	TGTGCCAGCAGCGCGTTACTAGCGGGGGCGAATGAGCAGTTCTTC
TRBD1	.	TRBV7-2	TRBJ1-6	CASSSAGQGAQPLHF	TGTGCCAGCAGTTCAGCCGGACAGGGGGCGCAACCCCTCCACTTT
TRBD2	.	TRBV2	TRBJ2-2	CASAGGGVGELFF	TGTGCCAGCGCGGGAGGAGGAGTCGGGGAGCTGTTTTTT
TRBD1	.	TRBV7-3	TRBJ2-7	CASSRTGGWGQYF	TGTGCCAGCAGCCGGACAGGGGGCTGGGGGCAGTACTTC
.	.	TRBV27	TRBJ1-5	CASSFGGNGNQPQHF	TGTGCCAGCAGTTTTGGGGGGAATGGCAATCAGCCCCAGCATTTT
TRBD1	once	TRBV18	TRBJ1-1	CASSSGTGGLSTEAFF	TGTGCCAGCTCATCAGGCACAGGGGGCTTGAGCACTGAAGCTTTCTTT
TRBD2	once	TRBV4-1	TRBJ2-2	CASSQETAGTTANTGELFF	TGCGCCAGCAGCCAAGAAACGGCCGGGACTACCGCGAACACCGGGGAGCTGTTTTTT
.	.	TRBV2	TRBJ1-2	CASRVRDVDGYTF	TGTGCCAGCAGGGTCAGGGACGTTGATGGCTACACCTTC
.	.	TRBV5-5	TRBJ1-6	CASSLASELLPLHF	TGTGCCAGCAGCTTGGCCAGTGAGCTATTGCCCCTCCACTTT
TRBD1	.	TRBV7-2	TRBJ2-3	CASSNSGQGTDTQYF	TGTGCCAGCAGCAACTCGGGACAGGGGACAGATACGCAGTATTTT
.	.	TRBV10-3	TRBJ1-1	CAISSGNTEAFF	TGTGCCATCAGTTCCGGGAACACTGAAGCTTTCTTT
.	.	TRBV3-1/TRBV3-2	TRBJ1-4	CASSRRATNEKLFF	TGTGCCAGCAGCCGCAGGGCAACTAATGAAAAACTGTTTTTT
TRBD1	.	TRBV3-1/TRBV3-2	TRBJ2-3	CASSQVAGGWADTQYF	TGTGCCAGCAGCCAAGTGGCAGGGGGTTGGGCAGATACGCAGTATTTT
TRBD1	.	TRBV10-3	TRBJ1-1	CAIRGARNRGKGDTEAFF	TGTGCCATCAGAGGTGCACGAAACAGGGGCAAGGGGGACACTGAAGCTTTCTTT
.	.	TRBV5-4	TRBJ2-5	CASSPPTGGAETQYF	TGTGCCAGCAGCCCCCCGACCGGGGGCGCGGAGACCCAGTACTTC
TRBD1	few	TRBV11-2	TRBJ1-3	CASSFDRGAGNTIYF	TGTGCCAGCAGCTTTGACAGGGGGGCTGGAAACACCATATATTTT
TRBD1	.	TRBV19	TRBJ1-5	CASTPFGGQGFGPQHF	TGTGCCAGTACTCCCTTCGGCGGACAGGGTTTTGGGCCCCAGCATTTT
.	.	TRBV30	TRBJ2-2	CAWSVAARNTGELFF	TGTGCCTGGAGTGTAGCCGCCAGAAACACCGGGGAGCTGTTTTTT
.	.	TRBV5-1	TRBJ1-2	CASSPGQIYGYTF	TGCGCCAGCAGCCCAGGACAGATCTATGGCTACACCTTC
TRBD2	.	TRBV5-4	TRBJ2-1	CASSSSLAGVYNEQFF	TGTGCCAGCAGCTCAAGCCTAGCGGGGGTGTACAATGAGCAGTTCTTC
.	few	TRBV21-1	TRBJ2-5	CASSLGGRQETQYF	TGTGCCAGCAGCCTGGGGGGCCGCCAAGAGACCCAGTACTTC
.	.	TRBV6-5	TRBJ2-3	CASSYSEGDTQYF	TGTGCCAGCAGTTATAGCGAGGGGGATACGCAGTATTTT
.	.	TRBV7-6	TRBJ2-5	CASSFSGGTQYF	TGTGCCAGCAGCTTTAGCGGAGGGACCCAGTACTTC
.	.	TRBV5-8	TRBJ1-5	CASSLAGGGTHQPQHF	TGTGCCAGCAGCTTGGCGGGGGGAGGGACGCATCAGCCCCAGCATTTT
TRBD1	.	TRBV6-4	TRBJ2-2	CASSNSSQGVGELFF	TGTGCCAGCTCCAACTCCTCTCAGGGGGTCGGGGAGCTGTTTTTT
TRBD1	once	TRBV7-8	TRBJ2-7	CASSRGGTGGYEQYF	TGTGCCAGCAGCCGAGGCGGGACAGGGGGCTACGAGCAGTACTTC
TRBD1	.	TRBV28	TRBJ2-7	CASISPGQPYEQYF	TGTGCCAGCATATCCCCGGGACAGCCTTACGAGCAGTACTTC
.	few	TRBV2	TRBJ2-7	CATRDGGSYEQYF	TGTGCCACAAGGGACGGAGGAAGCTACGAGCAGTACTTC
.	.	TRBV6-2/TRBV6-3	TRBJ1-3	CASSYSGSSSGNTIYF	TGTGCCAGCAGTTACTCGGGCAGCAGCTCTGGAAACACCATATATTTT
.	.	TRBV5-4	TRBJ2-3	CASALGVGAGTDTQYF	TGTGCCAGCGCTCTCGGAGTGGGGGCTGGAACAGATACGCAGTATTTT